The 32 T cell receptor beta chains presented below share a single source sample, sequenced in a study of T cell responses to AZD1222 COVID-19 vaccine. TCRdb's copy holds only in-frame clones and misses some; the assay was immunoSEQ multiplex PCR. The data hold roughly 53,000 clones, with more than 70% observed a single time. The source material was peripheral blood, sampled on day 0 of MenACWY control vaccination. These receptors were obtained from an adult in good health.

In the case of this clone: One junction end does not reproduce the germline sequence, and a read error may be involved. The chain joins TRBV28 to TRBJ1-2, with TRBD1 identical over 7 bases. The CDR3 is 11 residues long. The V gene's germline CDR1 is MDHEN and CDR2 SYDVKM. The CDR3 DNA follows: TGTGCCAGCAGTTCGTCAAGGGGGCCGGCCTTC. Translation: CASSSSRGPAF.

The V gene is TRBV6-2 or TRBV6-3, the J gene TRBJ2-7; tentatively, D is TRBD1 (6 bases). CDR1 is MNHEY and CDR2 is SVGEGT in the germline V gene. Trimming stripped 2 bases from V and 1 base from J, with 9 bases between. The CDR3 has 14 amino acids. CDR3 loop: CASSYRTVSYEQYF. Written as DNA, the CDR3 is TGTGCCAGCAGTTACAGGACAGTATCCTACGAGCAGTACTTC.

The J gene is TRBJ2-5, the V gene TRBV29-1, with a weak D call TRBD2 (6 bases). The CDR3 runs 15 residues. In germline, CDR1 is SQVTM, CDR2 ANQGSEA. Trimming removed 1 base from V and 9 bases from J, with 21 bases in between. In DNA form, the CDR3 reads TGCAGCGTTGAAGGTGGGGCTAGCGCATGGGGGGCCCAGTACTTC. Translation: CSVEGGASAWGAQYF.

This chain uses TRBV28 with TRBJ2-3; 9 bases line up with TRBD2. With V trimmed by 3 bases and J by 2 bases, 3 bases remained unmatched. Germline V gene data show CDR1 as MDHEN and CDR2 as SYDVKM. The CDR3 sequence is 15 residues long. CDR3 coding DNA: TGTGCCAGCAGTTTCCTAGCGGGGATCACAGATACGCAGTATTTT. It codes for CASSFLAGITDTQYF.

V and J are TRBV3-1 (or the pseudogene TRBV3-2) and TRBJ1-3; 8 bases align to TRBD1. Germline CDR1 and CDR2: LGHDT and YNNKEL (reference sequence). The CDR3 sequence is 15 residues long. Trimming removed 6 bases from V and 4 bases from J; junction bases left unmatched: 8. In nucleotides, the CDR3 is TGTGCCAGCAGGTCTACAGGGGGGACGGGAAACACCATATATTTT. Amino acids: CASRSTGGTGNTIYF.

V gene TRBV18 combines with J gene TRBJ1-1; perhaps TRBD1 as D (5 bases). The V and J ends lost 0 bases and 4 bases respectively, with 9 bases between them. CDR1 and CDR2 from the germline V gene are KGHSH and LQKENI. This CDR3 comprises 14 residues. The CDR3 region is CASSPPRVGTEAFF. The CDR3 bases are TGTGCCAGCTCACCACCCAGGGTAGGCACTGAAGCTTTCTTT.

The chain joins TRBV3-1 (or the pseudogene TRBV3-2) to TRBJ2-7; weak D call: TRBD1 (6 bases). Trimming cost V 5 bases and J 2 bases, with 13 bases left between them. CDR3 length: 14 amino acids. CDR1 is LGHDT, CDR2 YNNKEL, per germline (reference sequence). CDR3 DNA sequence: TGTGCCAGCAGCTCTAGACAGGTCCCCTACGAGCAGTACTTC. This gives the protein CASSSRQVPYEQYF.

The J gene is TRBJ1-1, the V gene TRBV3-1 (or the pseudogene TRBV3-2), with a possible D match to TRBD1 (5 bases). The CDR3 has 16 amino acids. V was trimmed by 0 bases and J by 2 bases, leaving 13 bases between them. From germline, CDR1 is LGHDT and CDR2 YNNKEL (reference sequence). The CDR3 DNA follows: TGTGCCAGCAGCCAAGACCTGCTAACAGGTAACACTGAAGCTTTCTTT. Its protein is CASSQDLLTGNTEAFF.

On this clone itself: The identical CDR3 is also encoded by other nucleotide sequences in the sample. The V gene is TRBV27, the J gene TRBJ2-7, with D maybe TRBD2 (6 bases). V dropped 5 bases and J dropped 6 bases, with 14 bases sitting between them. The CDR3 is made up of 13 amino acids. The germline V gene has CDR1 MNHEY and CDR2 SMNVEV (reference sequence). The CDR3 DNA reads TGTGCCAGCAGTGGTAGCGGATTGGGCGAGCAGTACTTC. Translating it yields CASSGSGLGEQYF.

The chain has TRBV28 and TRBJ1-2; D might be TRBD1 (6 bases). With 5 bases removed from V and 4 bases from J, the gap between germline ends came to 8 bases. This CDR3 is built from 12 residues. CDR1 and CDR2 from the germline V gene are MDHEN and SYDVKM. The CDR3 reads CASSGQPYGYTF. The CDR3 DNA reads as TGTGCCAGCAGTGGACAGCCCTATGGCTACACCTTC.

CDR3 in amino acids: CASSPGSVGEKLFF. For the CDR3, the DNA is TGTGCCAGCAGTCCAGGGTCAGTAGGGGAAAAACTGTTTTTT. The chain employs TRBV6-5 and TRBJ1-4; weak D call: TRBD1 (5 bases). This CDR3 comprises 14 residues. CDR1 is MNHEY, CDR2 SVGAGI, per germline. Trimming took off 5 bases at V and 8 bases at J, with 15 bases between the two ends.

This clone is a singleton in its sample. The chain uses TRBV3-1 (or the pseudogene TRBV3-2) and TRBJ1-4; D not certain. The CDR3 extends over 15 amino acids. Per germline, CDR1 LGHDT and CDR2 YNNKEL (reference sequence). Between the trimmed V and J ends, which lost 2 bases and 3 bases, there was a span of 10 bases. CDR3 loop: CASSQNRPPNEKLFF. For the CDR3, the DNA is TGTGCCAGCAGCCAAAACCGTCCACCTAATGAAAAACTGTTTTTT.

The genes are TRBV7-8 and TRBJ1-5; 7 nucleotides align to TRBD1. This CDR3 has 15 amino acids. The junction had 6 bases not matched to a gene; V was cut back by 3 bases and J by 4 bases. Germline V gene sequence: CDR1 SGHVS, CDR2 FQNEAQ. CDR3 coding DNA: TGTGCCAGCAGCTTGGGACAGACCAGAAATCAGCCCCAGCATTTT. The encoded protein is CASSLGQTRNQPQHF.

This CDR3 reads CASRTTSGADTQYF. In nucleotides, the CDR3 is TGTGCCAGCAGGACAACTAGCGGTGCAGATACGCAGTATTTT. The rearrangement uses TRBV6-4 and TRBJ2-3; 8 nucleotides line up with TRBD2. The CDR3 sequence is 14 residues long. V gave up 6 bases and J gave up 4 bases; unmatched junction bases: 6. The germline V gene has CDR1 MRHNA and CDR2 SNTAGT.

This chain links TRBV7-2 with TRBJ1-5; 9 bases are shared with TRBD1. The J segment lost 7 bases and the V segment lost 0 bases, leaving 4 bases of the junction unmatched. Germline CDR1 is SGHTA and CDR2 is FQGNSA. This CDR3 has 15 amino acids. This CDR3 is CASSLAGQGGQPQHF. The CDR3 region has the DNA TGTGCCAGCAGCTTAGCGGGACAGGGAGGGCAGCCCCAGCATTTT.

J is TRBJ1-5 and V is TRBV28, with D possibly being TRBD1 (5 bases). V was pared by 6 bases and J by 0 bases, with 9 bases between. From germline, CDR1 is MDHEN and CDR2 SYDVKM. The CDR3 runs to 14 residues. The DNA of the CDR3 is TGTGCCAGCAGGGGGACGGCTAGCAATCAGCCCCAGCATTTT. Translation gives CASRGTASNQPQHF.

The chain combines TRBV7-2 with TRBJ2-1, with 8 bases matching TRBD2. V lost 1 base, J lost 3 bases, and 5 bases stayed unmatched. Germline-derived CDR1 and CDR2 are SGHTA and FQGNSA. The CDR3 runs to 16 residues. Written as DNA, the CDR3 is TGTGCCAGCAGCTTAGAGTTTAGCGGGATCTACAATGAGCAGTTCTTC. Its translation: CASSLEFSGIYNEQFF.

CDR3: CAWSTWARRPAGNTIYF. CDR3 nucleotide sequence: TGTGCCTGGAGTACCTGGGCCCGCCGGCCGGCTGGAAACACCATATATTTT. The genes are TRBV30 and TRBJ1-3; D uncertain. The CDR3 totals 17 residues. Trimming took 2 bases from V and 2 from J, leaving 19 bases between them. From germline, CDR1 is GTSNPN and CDR2 SVGIG (reference sequence).

This sequence joins TRBV13 and TRBJ1-5; D remains ambiguous. This CDR3 is built from 12 residues. The germline gives CDR1 PRHDT, CDR2 FYEKMQ (reference sequence). V was clipped by 5 bases and J by 11 bases, with 13 bases between them. CDR3 amino acids: CASSRLAEAQHF. The CDR3 DNA follows: TGTGCCAGCAGCCGTCTTGCGGAGGCCCAGCATTTT.

J is TRBJ1-6 and V is TRBV27; D might be TRBD1 (6 bases). V was cut by 5 bases and J by 11 bases, with 16 bases left in between. There are 14 residues in the CDR3. Germline assignment: CDR1 MNHEY and CDR2 SMNVEV (reference sequence). The CDR3 sequence: CASSIGQNETPLHF. The CDR3 DNA reads as TGTGCCAGCAGTATCGGACAGAACGAGACACCCCTCCACTTT.

The rearrangement links TRBV7-2 to TRBJ2-3; 9 nucleotides agree with TRBD1. The CDR3 extends over 12 amino acids. The V segment lost 5 bases and the J segment 8 bases; nucleotides outside the gene matches: 2. Germline V gene sequence: CDR1 SGHTA, CDR2 FQGNSA. The chain's CDR3 is CASSKDRGTQYF. CDR3 bases: TGTGCCAGCAGCAAGGACAGGGGTACGCAGTATTTT.

The V and J genes are TRBV2 and TRBJ1-6, with 7 bases identical to TRBD1. The CDR3 runs to 13 residues. Germline assignment: CDR1 SNHLY and CDR2 FYNNEI. With 11 bases clipped from V and 6 bases from J, the junction kept 7 bases outside the gene matches. The CDR3 here is CAFQGGSNSPLHF. The CDR3 DNA sequence: TGTGCCTTCCAAGGGGGCTCTAATTCACCCCTCCACTTT. Filled out from reference TRBV2 and TRBJ1-6, the complete variable domain reads EPEVTQTPSHQVTQMGQEVILRCVPISNHLYFYWYRQILGQKVEFLVSFYNNEISEKSEIFDDQFSVERPDGSNFTLKIRSTKLEDSAMYFCAFQGGSNSPLHFGNGTRLTVT.

The chain recombines TRBV27 with TRBJ2-5; TRBD2 matches 7 bases. This CDR3 spans 16 amino acids. V trimming: 6 bases; J trimming: 2 bases; junction bases outside the gene matches: 12. From germline, CDR1 is MNHEY and CDR2 SMNVEV (reference sequence). DNA for the CDR3: TGTGCCAGCAGCCCCTTTATCGGGAGGCGGCAAGAGACCCAGTACTTC. It specifies CASSPFIGRRQETQYF.

The table lists this clone with a few counts. V usage is TRBV5-6 and J usage is TRBJ2-7; 7 bases match TRBD1. The trim removed 0 bases at V and 1 base at J, leaving 4 bases unmatched. The CDR3 contains 15 residues. Germline V gives CDR1 SGHDT, CDR2 YYEEEE. DNA for the CDR3: TGTGCCAGCAGCTTGGAATCCAGGGGGTCCTACGAGCAGTACTTC. Translated: CASSLESRGSYEQYF.

The chain uses TRBV24-1 and TRBJ1-5; 9 bases line up with TRBD1. Germline values: CDR1 KGHDR, CDR2 SFDVKD. V dropped 2 bases and J dropped 4; count of bases not matched to a gene: 5. The CDR3 sequence is 16 residues long. This chain's CDR3 is CATSDSGTGKNQPQHF. The CDR3 DNA reads TGTGCCACCAGTGATTCCGGGACAGGGAAGAATCAGCCCCAGCATTTT.

This sequence joins TRBV5-1 and TRBJ2-3; TRBD2 aligns across 13 bases. Germline V gives CDR1 SGHRS, CDR2 YFSETQ. V dropped 4 bases and J dropped 0; count of bases not matched to a gene: 5. The CDR3 has 17 amino acids. CDR3 DNA: TGCGCCAGCAGCCCCCCGGGACTAGCGGGGAGCACAGATACGCAGTATTTT. Protein: CASSPPGLAGSTDTQYF.

The CDR3 nucleotides are TGTGCCTGGGGTACAGTCTACGAGCAGTACTTC. It is translated as CAWGTVYEQYF. The rearrangement joins TRBV30 to TRBJ2-7; no definite D call. The CDR3 contains 11 residues. Germline CDR1 is GTSNPN and CDR2 is SVGIG (reference sequence). V lost 5 bases, J lost 3 bases, and 8 bases lay in between.

Written as DNA, the CDR3 is TGTGCCAGCAGTTCCCCCCCAGCCTCCCCTGGCTACACCTTC. Amino acid sequence: CASSSPPASPGYTF. The chain carries TRBV28 and TRBJ1-2, with D unclear. Trimming pared 4 bases from V and 7 bases from J, leaving 16 bases between. CDR3 length equals 14 residues. From germline, CDR1 is MDHEN and CDR2 SYDVKM.

Only one count was recorded for this clone. The chain is built from TRBV5-1 and TRBJ1-1; the D gene is possibly TRBD1 (5 bases). Per the germline V gene, CDR1 is SGHRS and CDR2 is YFSETQ. This CDR3 spans 13 amino acids. V was shortened by 2 bases and J by 1 base, with 6 bases between the two germline ends. DNA of the CDR3: TGCGCCAGCAGCTTACAGGCGAACACTGAAGCTTTCTTT. Translated, it gives CASSLQANTEAFF.

J is TRBJ1-2 and V is TRBV6-5, with D unresolved. The CDR3 covers 13 residues. Trimming took off 2 bases at V and 1 base at J, with 5 bases between the two ends. Germline CDR1 reads MNHEY; CDR2 reads SVGAGI. The DNA of the CDR3 is TGTGCCAGCAGTTACACCTATAACTATGGCTACACCTTC. Translating gives CASSYTYNYGYTF.

This clone was picked up one time. The chain recombines TRBV18 with TRBJ1-1; the match to TRBD1 covers 7 bases. Germline values: CDR1 KGHSH, CDR2 LQKENI. J gave up 1 base and V 0 bases, and 2 bases lay outside the gene matches. The CDR3 totals 15 residues. The CDR3 DNA follows: TGTGCCAGCTCACCACCGACAGGGACGAACACTGAAGCTTTCTTT. Its protein is CASSPPTGTNTEAFF.

The chain joins TRBV5-1 to TRBJ2-1, with D possibly TRBD2 on 6 matching bases. Deletions cut 0 bases from V and 2 bases from J, with 12 bases between. The CDR3 contains 16 residues. Germline loops: CDR1 SGHRS, CDR2 YFSETQ. In nucleotides, the CDR3 is TGCGCCAGCAGCTTGGGACCGGGAGCGGCCTACAATGAGCAGTTCTTC. Translated, it gives CASSLGPGAAYNEQFF.